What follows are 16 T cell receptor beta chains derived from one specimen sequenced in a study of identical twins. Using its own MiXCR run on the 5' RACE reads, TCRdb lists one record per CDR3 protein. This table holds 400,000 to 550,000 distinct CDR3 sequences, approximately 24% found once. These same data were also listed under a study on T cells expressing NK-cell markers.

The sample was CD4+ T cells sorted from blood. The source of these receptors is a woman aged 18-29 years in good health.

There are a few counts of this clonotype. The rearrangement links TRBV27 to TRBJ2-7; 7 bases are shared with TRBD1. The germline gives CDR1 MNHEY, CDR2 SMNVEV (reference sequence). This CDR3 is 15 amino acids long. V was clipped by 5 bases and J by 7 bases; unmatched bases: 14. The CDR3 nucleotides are TGTGCCAGCAGTAACCGGGACAGCCTACTCGCGGAGCAGTACTTC. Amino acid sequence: CASSNRDSLLAEQYF.

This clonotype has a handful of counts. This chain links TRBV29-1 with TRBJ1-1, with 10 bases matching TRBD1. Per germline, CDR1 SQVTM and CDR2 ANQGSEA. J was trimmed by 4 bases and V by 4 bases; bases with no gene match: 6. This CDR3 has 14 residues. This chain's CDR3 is CSVGPGTGVTEAFF. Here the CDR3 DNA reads TGCAGCGTTGGACCCGGGACAGGGGTCACTGAAGCTTTCTTT.

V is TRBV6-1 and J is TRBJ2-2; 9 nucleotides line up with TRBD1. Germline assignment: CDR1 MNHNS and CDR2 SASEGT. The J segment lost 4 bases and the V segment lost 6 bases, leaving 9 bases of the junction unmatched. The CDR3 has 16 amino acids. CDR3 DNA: TGTGCCAGCAGGACAGGGGGACAGGGCAGCACCGGGGAGCTGTTTTTT. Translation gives CASRTGGQGSTGELFF.

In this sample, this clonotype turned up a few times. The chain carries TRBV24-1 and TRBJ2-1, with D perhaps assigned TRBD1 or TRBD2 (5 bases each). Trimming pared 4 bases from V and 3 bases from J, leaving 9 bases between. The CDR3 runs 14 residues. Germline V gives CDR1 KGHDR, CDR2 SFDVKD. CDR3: CATSEAGGYNEQFF. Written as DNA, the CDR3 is TGTGCCACCAGTGAGGCTGGGGGCTACAATGAGCAGTTCTTC.

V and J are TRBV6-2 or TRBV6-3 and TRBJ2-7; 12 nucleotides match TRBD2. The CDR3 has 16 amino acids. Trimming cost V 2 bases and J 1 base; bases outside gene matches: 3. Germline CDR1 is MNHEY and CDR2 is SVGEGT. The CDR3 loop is CASSYPLAGGSYEQYF. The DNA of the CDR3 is TGTGCCAGCAGTTACCCCCTAGCGGGAGGGTCCTACGAGCAGTACTTC.

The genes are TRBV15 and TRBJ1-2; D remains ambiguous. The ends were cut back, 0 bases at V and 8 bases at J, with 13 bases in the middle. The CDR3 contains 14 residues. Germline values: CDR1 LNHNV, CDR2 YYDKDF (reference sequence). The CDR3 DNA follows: TGTGCCACCAGCAGAGAGACCCCCGCTAGCGGCTACACCTTC. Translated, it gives CATSRETPASGYTF.

DNA for the CDR3: TGTGCCAGCAGCGGAGGACCGGACAATGAGCAGTTCTTC. Translation: CASSGGPDNEQFF. The chain carries TRBV5-5 and TRBJ2-1; weak D call: TRBD2 (5 bases). Trimming shortened V by 4 bases and J by 5 bases, and 10 bases separated the two germline ends. The germline V gene encodes CDR1 SGHKS and CDR2 YYEKEE (reference sequence). The CDR3 contains 13 residues. Complete variable domain (other parts from reference TRBV5-5 and TRBJ2-1): DAGVTQSPTHLIKTRGQQVTLRCSPISGHKSVSWYQQVLGQGPQFIFQYYEKEERGRGNFPDRFSARQFPNYSSELNVNALLLGDSALYLCASSGGPDNEQFFGPGTRLTVL.

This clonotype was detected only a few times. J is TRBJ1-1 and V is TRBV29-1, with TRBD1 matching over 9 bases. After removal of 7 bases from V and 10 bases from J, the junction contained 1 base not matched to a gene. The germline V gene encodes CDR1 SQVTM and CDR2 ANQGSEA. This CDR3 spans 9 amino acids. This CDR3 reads CSGGQGAFF. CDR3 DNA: TGCAGCGGGGGACAGGGAGCTTTCTTT.

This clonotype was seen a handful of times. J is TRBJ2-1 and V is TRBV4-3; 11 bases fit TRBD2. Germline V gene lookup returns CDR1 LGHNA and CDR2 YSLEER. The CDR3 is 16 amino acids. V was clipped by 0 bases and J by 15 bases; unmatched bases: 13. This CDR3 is CASSQERSGRAFVPFF. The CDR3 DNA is TGCGCCAGCAGCCAAGAGCGTAGCGGGAGGGCCTTTGTTCCGTTCTTC.

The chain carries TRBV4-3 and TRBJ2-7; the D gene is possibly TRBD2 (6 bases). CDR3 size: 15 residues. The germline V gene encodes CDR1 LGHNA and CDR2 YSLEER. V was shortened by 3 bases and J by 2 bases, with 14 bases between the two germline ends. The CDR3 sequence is CASSQGLGLTYEQYF. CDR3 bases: TGCGCCAGCAGCCAGGGATTGGGACTTACCTACGAGCAGTACTTC.

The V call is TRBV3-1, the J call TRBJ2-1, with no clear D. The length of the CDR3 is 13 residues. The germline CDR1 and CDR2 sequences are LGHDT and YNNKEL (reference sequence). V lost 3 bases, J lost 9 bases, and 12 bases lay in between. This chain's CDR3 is CASSQSLVGEQFF. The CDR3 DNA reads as TGTGCCAGCAGCCAGTCGCTTGTCGGTGAGCAGTTCTTC.

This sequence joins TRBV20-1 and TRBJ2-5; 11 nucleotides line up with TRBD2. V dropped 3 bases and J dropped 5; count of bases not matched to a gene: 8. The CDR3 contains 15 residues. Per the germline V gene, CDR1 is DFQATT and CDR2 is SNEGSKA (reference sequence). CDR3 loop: CSARIAGGAGETQYF. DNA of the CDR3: TGCAGTGCTAGGATAGCGGGGGGGGCGGGGGAGACCCAGTACTTC.

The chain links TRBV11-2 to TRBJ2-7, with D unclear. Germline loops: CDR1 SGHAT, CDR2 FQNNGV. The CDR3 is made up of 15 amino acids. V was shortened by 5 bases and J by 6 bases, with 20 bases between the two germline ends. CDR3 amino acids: CASSKPTSLTLEQYF. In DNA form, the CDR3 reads TGTGCCAGCAGCAAGCCGACGTCCCTCACCCTCGAGCAGTACTTC.

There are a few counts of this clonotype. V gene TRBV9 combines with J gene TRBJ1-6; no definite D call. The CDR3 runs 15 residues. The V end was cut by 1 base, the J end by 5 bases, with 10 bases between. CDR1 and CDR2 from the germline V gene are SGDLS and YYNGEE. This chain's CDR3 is CASSVKAADNSPLHF. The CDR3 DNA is TGTGCCAGCAGCGTAAAGGCAGCGGATAATTCACCCCTCCACTTT.

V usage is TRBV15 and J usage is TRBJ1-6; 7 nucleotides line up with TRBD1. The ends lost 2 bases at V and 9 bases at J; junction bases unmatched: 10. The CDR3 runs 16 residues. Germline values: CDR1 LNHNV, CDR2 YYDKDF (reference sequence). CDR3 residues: CATSRPSGGVGSPLHF. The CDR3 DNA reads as TGTGCCACCAGCAGACCCTCAGGGGGTGTTGGTTCACCCCTCCACTTT.

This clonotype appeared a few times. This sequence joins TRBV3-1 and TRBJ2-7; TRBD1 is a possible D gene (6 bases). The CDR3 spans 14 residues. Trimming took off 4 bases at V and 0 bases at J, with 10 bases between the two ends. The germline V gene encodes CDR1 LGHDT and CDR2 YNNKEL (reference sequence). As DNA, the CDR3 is TGTGCCAGCAGCCTCCGGACAGTCTCCTACGAGCAGTACTTC. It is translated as CASSLRTVSYEQYF.